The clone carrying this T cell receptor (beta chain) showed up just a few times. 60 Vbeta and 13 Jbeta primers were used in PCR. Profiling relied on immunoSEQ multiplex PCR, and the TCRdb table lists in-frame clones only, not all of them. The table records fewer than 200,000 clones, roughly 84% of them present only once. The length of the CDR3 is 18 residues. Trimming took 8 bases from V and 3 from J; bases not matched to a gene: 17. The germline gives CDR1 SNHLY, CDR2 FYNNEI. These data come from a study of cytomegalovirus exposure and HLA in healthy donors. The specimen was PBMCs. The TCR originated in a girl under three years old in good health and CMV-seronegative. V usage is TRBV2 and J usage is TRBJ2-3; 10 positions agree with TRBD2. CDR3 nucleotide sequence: TGTGCCAGCGCAGTAGGAGCGGGGGGGCCAGTTTCGACAGATACGCAGTATTTT. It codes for CASAVGAGGPVSTDTQYF. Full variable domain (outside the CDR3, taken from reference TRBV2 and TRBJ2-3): EPEVTQTPSHQVTQMGQEVILRCVPISNHLYFYWYRQILGQKVEFLVSFYNNEISEKSEIFDDQFSVERPDGSNFTLKIRSTKLEDSAMYFCASAVGAGGPVSTDTQYFGPGTRLTVL.